In this sample, the clone carrying this T cell receptor (beta chain) turned up a few times. What it binds is unknown. The sample is drawn from a study of identical twins. Whole-study results and caveats: Within cord blood, abundant beta clonotypes carried fewer insertions, but memory repertoires showed no such trend. Twin-shared out-of-frame alpha sequences were enriched for low generation probability.

TCRdb itself ran the 5' RACE reads through MiXCR, one entry per CDR3 protein. Seen here are about 470,000 distinct CDR3 sequences, 20% to 25% observed once, and the top ten hold 2.5% to 3.5%. These sequences were also reported in another study, on T cells expressing NK-cell markers. Per that study: Sequencing of TCR beta repertoires drew on sorted CD3+CD56+NKG2C+, CD3+CD56+NKG2C- and CD3+CD56-NKG2C+ T cells. In a handful of donors, dominant NKG2C+ clonotypes were roughly 1.0-8% of CD8+ T cells.

The source material was CD4+ T cells sorted from blood. The receptor was derived from a woman younger than 30 in good health.

The CDR3 sequence: CASGGAGTVTDTQYF. The CDR3 region has the DNA TGTGCTAGTGGTGGTGCCGGGACAGTCACAGATACGCAGTATTTT. This chain joins TRBV12-5 and TRBJ2-3, with TRBD1 matching over 7 bases. Germline trimming cut 5 bases from V and 2 bases from J; bases unmatched to any gene: 7. CDR1 LGHNT and CDR2 FRNRAP come from the germline V gene. The CDR3 covers 15 residues.